The rows below give T cell receptor beta chains drawn from one sample of a study of blood T cell repertoires in COVID-19. The data were produced by immunoSEQ multiplex PCR, yet TCRdb's version contains in-frame clones alone and is incomplete. The sample holds approximately 270,000 clones; approximately 90% are singletons and the top ten take around 6.6%. Sequencing input: peripheral blood. The receptors shown here come from a woman in her twenties or thirties with COVID-19, enrolled during active disease. CDR3s include the opening cysteine and the closing phenylalanine or tryptophan. D genes are given only for firm matches. Size is stated for part of the rows, as once, few or many counts, or as a class when the clone is expanded.

cdr3_aa cdr3_nt d_call j_call clone_size v_call
CASKSGTGSHYGYTF TGTGCCAGCAAATCCGGGACAGGGTCCCACTATGGCTACACCTTC TRBD1 TRBJ1-2 NA TRBV27
CASSPVWSRYGYTF TGTGCCAGCAGTCCCGTTTGGAGCCGCTATGGCTACACCTTC NA TRBJ1-2 NA TRBV28
CASSPFLGGNNSPLHF TGTGCCAGCAGCCCGTTTCTGGGGGGGAATAATTCACCCCTCCACTTT NA TRBJ1-6 NA TRBV3-1/TRBV3-2
CASSHAGNGYTF TGTGCCAGCAGTCACGCAGGGAATGGCTACACCTTC NA TRBJ1-2 NA TRBV11-2
CASSLAGLADNEQFF TGTGCCAGCAGCTTGGCGGGACTAGCGGACAATGAGCAGTTCTTC TRBD2 TRBJ2-1 NA TRBV5-4
CATSRRREGTDTQYF TGTGCCACCAGCAGGCGAAGGGAGGGCACAGATACGCAGTATTTT NA TRBJ2-3 NA TRBV15
CSVEDRSGSYNEQFF TGCAGCGTTGAAGATCGTAGCGGGAGTTACAATGAGCAGTTCTTC TRBD2 TRBJ2-1 NA TRBV29-1
CASTATSGNEQFF TGTGCCAGCACCGCGACTAGCGGCAATGAGCAGTTCTTC TRBD2 TRBJ2-1 NA TRBV12-3/TRBV12-4
CARTGGGGTDTQYF TGTGCCAGGACCGGGGGAGGGGGCACAGATACGCAGTATTTT TRBD2 TRBJ2-3 NA TRBV5-3
CASSVSPGGGTGELFF TGTGCCAGCAGCGTATCACCCGGGGGAGGGACCGGGGAGCTGTTTTTT TRBD2 TRBJ2-2 NA TRBV9
CASSFDRDPYGYTF TGTGCCAGCAGTTTCGACAGAGACCCTTATGGCTACACCTTC NA TRBJ1-2 NA TRBV6-2/TRBV6-3
CASRTGTGNQPQHF TGTGCCAGCAGAACCGGGACAGGGAATCAGCCCCAGCATTTT TRBD1 TRBJ1-5 NA TRBV6-5
CASSLGGDIDGYTF TGTGCCAGCAGCTTAGGAGGGGACATTGATGGCTACACCTTC NA TRBJ1-2 NA TRBV11-3
CASSSGQAPSYGYTF TGTGCCAGCAGCTCCGGACAGGCCCCTTCCTATGGCTACACCTTC TRBD1 TRBJ1-2 NA TRBV7-9
CAISELTGDGYTF TGTGCCATCAGTGAACTGACAGGGGACGGCTACACCTTC TRBD1 TRBJ1-2 NA TRBV10-3
CASSPDRDEQYF TGTGCCAGCAGCCCGGACAGGGACGAGCAGTACTTC TRBD1 TRBJ2-7 NA TRBV11-1
CASSPVLTGEYEQYF TGTGCCAGCTCACCTGTTTTGACAGGCGAATACGAGCAGTACTTC NA TRBJ2-7 once TRBV18
CASSSDSGTPLDTQYF TGTGCCAGCAGCTCGGACAGCGGGACCCCCCTAGATACGCAGTATTTT NA TRBJ2-3 NA TRBV7-2
CASSPGTGHRGYTF TGTGCCAGCAGTCCCGGGACAGGCCATCGTGGCTACACCTTC TRBD1 TRBJ1-2 NA TRBV6-5
CSAPWGETQYF TGCAGTGCTCCCTGGGGCGAGACCCAGTACTTC NA TRBJ2-5 NA TRBV20-1
CASSGGMNTEAFF TGTGCCAGCAGCGGGGGAATGAACACTGAAGCTTTCTTT NA TRBJ1-1 NA TRBV6-6
CASSYHRDRESYEQYF TGCGCCAGCAGCTATCACCGGGACAGGGAGTCCTACGAGCAGTACTTC TRBD1 TRBJ2-7 once TRBV5-1
CASSYSSGWEQFF TGTGCCAGCAGTTACTCGAGCGGGTGGGAGCAGTTCTTC NA TRBJ2-1 NA TRBV6-2/TRBV6-3
CASSFSTSAYEQYF TGTGCCAGCAGCTTCTCTACCTCGGCCTACGAGCAGTACTTC NA TRBJ2-7 NA TRBV11-2
CASSESTGSVSGYTF TGTGCCAGCAGTGAATCAACAGGTTCAGTTTCAGGCTACACCTTC NA TRBJ1-2 NA TRBV25-1
CASSSPLAGFYEQYF TGTGCCAGCAGCTCGCCGCTAGCGGGGTTTTACGAGCAGTACTTC TRBD2 TRBJ2-7 NA TRBV11-2
CATSAQRGGAYEQFF TGTGCCACCAGTGCCCAGCGGGGGGGAGCCTATGAGCAGTTCTTC TRBD2 TRBJ2-1 NA TRBV24-1
CASSLDDYYNEQFF TGTGCCAGCAGCTTAGACGACTATTATAATGAGCAGTTCTTC NA TRBJ2-1 NA TRBV7-2
CSVEDGGKSGVYNEQFF TGCAGCGTTGAAGATGGGGGCAAAAGCGGGGTGTACAATGAGCAGTTCTTC NA TRBJ2-1 NA TRBV29-1
CASSFGQGKRYEQYF TGTGCCAGCAGTTTCGGACAGGGGAAAAGGTACGAGCAGTACTTC TRBD1 TRBJ2-7 NA TRBV27
CASSRYPIAGVTDTQYF TGTGCCAGCAGCCGATACCCTATAGCGGGAGTCACAGATACGCAGTATTTT TRBD2 TRBJ2-3 NA TRBV6-2/TRBV6-3
CAVGGTEAFF TGTGCCGTCGGAGGCACTGAAGCTTTCTTT NA TRBJ1-1 once TRBV6-5
CASSGGSGNTIYF TGTGCCAGCTCCGGAGGCTCTGGAAACACCATATATTTT NA TRBJ1-3 once TRBV7-9
CASSQDRGLGYGYTF TGCGCCAGCAGCCAAGATAGGGGGCTGGGCTATGGCTACACCTTC TRBD1 TRBJ1-2 NA TRBV4-3